The clone carrying this TCR beta chain was detected many times. These data originate in a study of T-cell reconstitution after alpha-beta-depleted transplantation in children. Molecular barcoding with unique molecular identifiers was used for the TCRbeta library. TCRdb re-analysed the PCR reads in MiXCR, keeping a single row per CDR3 protein. Of approximately 250,000 distinct CDR3 sequences in the sample, 9.7% are singletons; the top ten hold around 5%. The material sequenced was PBMCs from the stem cell graft donor, taken from the stem cell graft. The receptor's source is a human donor who donated a stem cell graft to a child with SCID.

DNA of the CDR3: TGCAGCACGACAGGGGGGTTCGGAGAGACCCAGTACTTC. It translates to CSTTGGFGETQYF. The chain has TRBV20-1 and TRBJ2-5; the match to TRBD1 covers 9 bases. Germline V gives CDR1 DFQATT, CDR2 SNEGSKA (reference sequence). The CDR3 totals 13 residues.